This T cell receptor beta chain was sequenced in a study of T cells after yellow fever vaccination. Study results and limitations: FACS-sorted repertoires could harbor abundant contaminating bulk-population clonotypes. The secondary response was weaker, and its peak arrived faster, on day 5 versus 15. The study re-detected most primary-vaccination clones after the booster (about 96% CD4, 80% to 90% CD8).

This CDR3 has 17 residues. The V gene lost 0 bases and the J gene lost 3 bases, with 16 bases spanning the gap. The germline gives CDR1 SGHRS, CDR2 YFSETQ. Comment on this clonotype: The antigen remains unidentified.

In making TCR cDNA, 5'RACE template switching added a universal primer site and UMIs to it. One entry per CDR3 protein results from TCRdb running MiXCR on the 5' RACE reads. The sample includes around 600,000 distinct CDR3 sequences, around 12% of them seen just once. The input for sequencing was PBMCs, taken on the day of the yellow fever booster vaccination. The TCR sequence derives from a man aged 30 to 45 who received the YFV17D yellow fever vaccine. The gene calls are TRBV5-1 and TRBJ1-5; D unresolved. The CDR3 nucleotides are TGCGCCAGCAGCTTGGGGGCAGCGAAGGTGGACAATCAGCCCCAGCATTTT. Translation gives CASSLGAAKVDNQPQHF.